Below, 27 T cell receptor beta chains from the same sample are listed, as sequenced in a study of beta chain features in type 1 diabetes. Study-wide points: In all four CD4+ subsets, TCRB CDR3 length was significantly, moderately reduced in type 1 diabetes.

No antigen has been identified for these receptors. Investigators reverse transcribed all isolated RNA, so they sequenced expressed TCRB transcripts. Clones were sequenced by immunoSEQ multiplex PCR, and TCRdb holds only the in-frame ones, with some missing. Among roughly 100,000 clones listed, roughly 28% were seen once. Sequenced material: central memory CD4+ T cells from blood. The source is a woman aged 18-29 years with type 1 diabetes.

This chain links TRBV4-1 with TRBJ2-1, with 8 bases aligning to TRBD2. V lost 0 bases and J lost 7; bases outside the gene matches: 8. The germline V gene has CDR1 MGHRA and CDR2 YSYEKL. CDR3 length equals 16 residues. CDR3: CASSQDRTSPSNEQFF. CDR3 coding DNA: TGCGCCAGCAGCCAAGACCGGACTAGCCCTTCGAATGAGCAGTTCTTC.

V and J are TRBV28 and TRBJ1-2; a possible D gene is TRBD1 (6 bases). CDR3 length: 12 amino acids. The V gene lost 6 bases and the J gene lost 3 bases, with 8 bases spanning the gap. The germline gives CDR1 MDHEN, CDR2 SYDVKM. The CDR3 loop is CASRTGDYGYTF. Written as DNA, the CDR3 is TGTGCCAGCAGGACAGGAGACTATGGCTACACCTTC.

This rearrangement joins TRBV6-1 to TRBJ2-7; maybe TRBD2 (6 bases). CDR3 length equals 15 residues. Trimming took 3 bases from V and 2 from J, leaving 14 bases between them. Germline assignment: CDR1 MNHNS and CDR2 SASEGT. CDR3 sequence (DNA): TGTGCCAGCAGTGAGATGGCGGGACGGACCTACGAGCAGTACTTC. Its protein is CASSEMAGRTYEQYF.

This clone was counted between two and nine times. The chain employs TRBV6-5 and TRBJ2-3; 9 bases match TRBD1. V lost 4 bases to trimming and J lost 2 bases; unmatched junction nucleotides: 4. Germline V gene sequence: CDR1 MNHEY, CDR2 SVGAGI. The CDR3 length is 15 residues. CDR3 DNA sequence: TGTGCCAGCAGTTCGGGACAGGGACTCACAGATACGCAGTATTTT. Translated, it gives CASSSGQGLTDTQYF.

This chain links TRBV11-2 with TRBJ2-2; 10 bases are shared with TRBD1. V was pared by 3 bases and J by 1 base, with 11 bases of the junction left unmatched. CDR1 SGHAT and CDR2 FQNNGV come from the germline V gene. CDR3 length: 19 amino acids. CDR3 loop: CASSFRRDRGILNTGELFF. The CDR3 DNA reads TGTGCCAGCAGCTTTAGAAGGGACAGGGGCATCTTGAACACCGGGGAGCTGTTTTTT.

The chain has TRBV28 and TRBJ1-3; 7 bases align to TRBD1. The CDR3 sequence is 14 residues long. Per germline, CDR1 MDHEN and CDR2 SYDVKM. Germline trimming cut 10 bases from V and 9 bases from J; bases unmatched to any gene: 15. The CDR3 reads CATWAGTAKRTIYF. Written as DNA, the CDR3 is TGTGCCACCTGGGCAGGGACAGCCAAACGCACCATATATTTT.

CDR3 residues: CASSRGWEFDTEAFF. The CDR3 DNA sequence: TGTGCCAGCTCAAGGGGGTGGGAGTTCGACACTGAAGCTTTCTTT. The V gene is TRBV18, the J gene TRBJ1-1; weak D call: TRBD1 (6 bases). The V and J ends lost 5 bases and 3 bases respectively, with 16 bases between them. Germline CDR1 reads KGHSH; CDR2 reads LQKENI. CDR3 length: 15 residues.

The chain joins TRBV6-5 to TRBJ1-4; tentatively, D is TRBD1 (5 bases). Germline assignment: CDR1 MNHEY and CDR2 SVGAGI. The V end was cut by 5 bases, the J end by 8 bases, with 18 bases between. The CDR3 has 15 amino acids. This chain's CDR3 is CASSRTREDGEKLFF. For the CDR3, the DNA is TGTGCCAGCAGTCGCACCAGGGAGGATGGGGAAAAACTGTTTTTT.

The genes are TRBV18 and TRBJ2-5, with TRBD1 matching over 7 bases. The CDR3 consists of 13 residues. The germline gives CDR1 KGHSH, CDR2 LQKENI. Trimming took 1 base from V and 5 from J; bases not matched to a gene: 1. CDR3 loop: CASSPQGAETQYF. CDR3 coding DNA: TGTGCCAGCTCACCACAGGGGGCCGAGACCCAGTACTTC.

This clone has just a few counts. The chain recombines TRBV11-2 with TRBJ2-3; D is possibly TRBD1 (5 bases). V was trimmed by 2 bases and J by 6 bases, leaving 12 bases between them. The CDR3 spans 14 residues. Germline values: CDR1 SGHAT, CDR2 FQNNGV. CDR3 residues: CASSLQGSGDTQYF. The CDR3 DNA reads TGTGCCAGCAGCTTACAGGGAAGTGGCGATACGCAGTATTTT. The full variable domain, in which reference TRBV11-2 and TRBJ2-3 provide the parts outside the CDR3, is EAGVAQSPRYKIIEKRQSVAFWCNPISGHATLYWYQQILGQGPKLLIQFQNNGVVDDSQLPKDRFSAERLKGVDSTLKIQPAKLEDSAVYLCASSLQGSGDTQYFGPGTRLTVL.

The count of this clone is one. The chain combines TRBV7-9 with TRBJ1-5; 7 bases match TRBD1. This CDR3 spans 14 amino acids. In germline, CDR1 is SEHNR, CDR2 FQNEAQ (reference sequence). Germline trimming cut 5 bases from V and 3 bases from J; bases unmatched to any gene: 4. CDR3 protein: CASSRDSINQPQHF. Here the CDR3 DNA reads TGTGCCAGCAGCCGGGACAGCATCAATCAGCCCCAGCATTTT.

The chain couples TRBV6-5 to TRBJ1-4, with TRBD1 matching 10 bases. The germline V gene encodes CDR1 MNHEY and CDR2 SVGAGI. The CDR3 is 15 amino acids. Unmatched junction bases numbered 4, after V lost 0 bases and J lost 9 bases. CDR3 bases: TGTGCCAGCAGTTACTCCGGGACAGGGGAGAAAAAACTGTTTTTT. This translates into CASSYSGTGEKKLFF.

V is TRBV30 and J is TRBJ1-1; no firm D call. The CDR3 length is 13 residues. Per the germline V gene, CDR1 is GTSNPN and CDR2 is SVGIG (reference sequence). Trimming left V 2 bases short and J 1 base short, with 8 bases between. The CDR3 region has the DNA TGTGCCTGGAGTAGACGGAGGAACACTGAAGCTTTCTTT. Residues: CAWSRRRNTEAFF.

Points on this clone: Different DNA sequences within this sample yield the same CDR3. This rearrangement joins TRBV18 to TRBJ2-7; 9 nucleotides align to TRBD1. CDR3 size: 13 residues. Germline V gene data show CDR1 as KGHSH and CDR2 as LQKENI. The trim removed 6 bases at V and 5 bases at J, leaving 5 bases unmatched. The chain's CDR3 is CASSRTGADEQYV. CDR3 DNA: TGTGCCAGCTCGCGGACAGGGGCGGACGAGCAGTACGTC.

The rearrangement uses TRBV19 and TRBJ1-2, with D tentatively TRBD1 (6 bases). With 1 base removed from V and 2 bases from J, the gap between germline ends came to 8 bases. This CDR3 region has 14 residues. The germline CDR1 and CDR2 sequences are LNHDA and SQIVND (reference sequence). The CDR3 DNA reads as TGTGCCAGTAGTATAGGTGGGGGCAACTATGGCTACACCTTC. It yields the protein CASSIGGGNYGYTF. The complete variable domain, with remaining parts taken from reference TRBV19 and TRBJ1-2, reads DGGITQSPKYLFRKEGQNVTLSCEQNLNHDAMYWYRQDPGQGLRLIYYSQIVNDFQKGDIAEGYSVSREKKESFPLTVTSAQKNPTAFYLCASSIGGGNYGYTFGSGTRLTVV.

The rearrangement links TRBV2 to TRBJ1-2; D call uncertain. The CDR3 sequence is 14 residues long. Trimming took off 4 bases at V and 10 bases at J, with 19 bases between the two ends. The germline V gene encodes CDR1 SNHLY and CDR2 FYNNEI. The CDR3 DNA is TGTGCCAGCAGTGTTGCCAGCGGCGTCGGTGACTACACCTTC. Residues: CASSVASGVGDYTF.

The J gene is TRBJ1-2, the V gene TRBV5-6, with TRBD1 matching over 10 bases. Germline V gene lookup returns CDR1 SGHDT and CDR2 YYEEEE. CDR3 length equals 15 residues. V shed 3 bases, J shed 6 bases, and the junction held 8 bases outside the gene matches. CDR3 in DNA: TGTGCCAGCAGCTCCCGGACAGGGGGTTTCAATGGCTACACCTTC. It translates to CASSSRTGGFNGYTF. The full variable domain, rest sourced from reference TRBV5-6 and TRBJ1-2, is DAGVTQSPTHLIKTRGQQVTLRCSPKSGHDTVSWYQQALGQGPQFIFQYYEEEERQRGNFPDRFSGHQFPNYSSELNVNALLLGDSALYLCASSSRTGGFNGYTFGSGTRLTVV.

This clone was observed a few times. The chain combines TRBV7-3 with TRBJ2-5; D unresolved. The CDR3 loop spans 13 amino acids. Per germline, CDR1 SGHTA and CDR2 FQGTGA. The V and J ends lost 5 bases and 1 base respectively, with 8 bases between them. The CDR3 region has the DNA TGTGCCAGCAGCCCCGAGCCCCAAGAGACCCAGTACTTC. Translation gives CASSPEPQETQYF. Full variable domain (rest looked up from reference TRBV7-3 and TRBJ2-5): GAGVSQTPSNKVTEKGKYVELRCDPISGHTALYWYRQSLGQGPEFLIYFQGTGAADDSGLPNDRFFAVRPEGSVSTLKIQRTERGDSAVYLCASSPEPQETQYFGPGTRLLVL.

This sequence joins TRBV5-4 and TRBJ2-5; 9 nucleotides align to TRBD2. The J call is uncertain, as TRBJ2-7 better fits the DNA end. This CDR3 spans 15 amino acids. Germline loops: CDR1 SGHNT, CDR2 YYREEE (reference sequence). This CDR3 reads CASSPEAGGRYEQYF. For the CDR3, the DNA is TGTGCCAGCAGTCCCGAAGCGGGAGGCCGCTACGAGCAGTACTTC.

This rearrangement joins TRBV5-4 to TRBJ2-1; 10 nucleotides agree with TRBD2. V shed 3 bases and J 6 bases; nucleotides not matched to a gene: 6. The germline CDR1 and CDR2 sequences are SGHNT and YYREEE (reference sequence). The CDR3 is 15 residues long. CDR3 region: CASSSLAGALNEQFF. The DNA for the CDR3 is TGTGCCAGCAGCTCGCTAGCGGGGGCTCTCAATGAGCAGTTCTTC.

The rearrangement links TRBV4-2 to TRBJ2-2, with a tentative D call TRBD1 (6 bases). Germline V gene data show CDR1 as LGHNA and CDR2 as YNFKEQ. Trimming took off 0 bases at V and 1 base at J, with 9 bases between the two ends. The CDR3 spans 16 residues. The CDR3 here is CASSQDPGVNTGELFF. CDR3 sequence (DNA): TGTGCCAGCAGCCAAGATCCAGGGGTGAACACCGGGGAGCTGTTTTTT.

Here the CDR3 reads CASQEQGGSNQPQHF. The CDR3 DNA sequence: TGTGCCAGCCAGGAGCAGGGAGGGAGCAATCAGCCCCAGCATTTT. The chain links TRBV21-1 to TRBJ1-5. TRBV21-1 is classified as a pseudogene. This CDR3 is 15 amino acids long.

The rearrangement uses TRBV19 and TRBJ2-2; unclear D gene. V gave up 3 bases and J gave up 3 bases, with 11 bases separating them. Germline V gene sequence: CDR1 LNHDA, CDR2 SQIVND (reference sequence). The CDR3 covers 15 residues. The CDR3 sequence is CASSMSRWDTGELFF. In DNA form, the CDR3 reads TGTGCCAGTAGTATGTCGAGGTGGGACACCGGGGAGCTGTTTTTT. Variable domain in full (rest from reference TRBV19 and TRBJ2-2): DGGITQSPKYLFRKEGQNVTLSCEQNLNHDAMYWYRQDPGQGLRLIYYSQIVNDFQKGDIAEGYSVSREKKESFPLTVTSAQKNPTAFYLCASSMSRWDTGELFFGEGSRLTVL.

The chain employs TRBV27 and TRBJ1-2; 10 positions agree with TRBD1. The germline V gene has CDR1 MNHEY and CDR2 SMNVEV (reference sequence). With 4 bases clipped from V and 2 bases from J, the junction kept 4 bases outside the gene matches. This CDR3 spans 15 amino acids. DNA for the CDR3: TGTGCCAGCAGTTCGGGACAGGGGTGGAACTATGGCTACACCTTC. Amino acids: CASSSGQGWNYGYTF.

The J gene is TRBJ1-2, the V gene TRBV7-2; D is perhaps TRBD1 (5 bases). Germline CDR1 SGHTA, CDR2 FQGNSA. Trimming removed 2 bases at V and 4 bases at J, with 14 bases between. The CDR3 has 15 amino acids. The CDR3 sequence: CASSLRPQEGYGYTF. For the CDR3, the DNA is TGTGCCAGCAGCTTAAGGCCACAGGAGGGCTATGGCTACACCTTC.

The rearrangement links TRBV4-2 to TRBJ2-2, with 12 bases matching TRBD2. Germline V lookup: CDR1 LGHNA, CDR2 YNFKEQ. After removal of 1 base from V and 1 base from J, the junction contained 4 bases not matched to a gene. The CDR3 loop spans 18 amino acids. CDR3 in amino acids: CASSQGLAGVGNTGELFF. The CDR3 nucleotides read TGTGCCAGCAGCCAAGGACTAGCGGGAGTAGGGAACACCGGGGAGCTGTTTTTT.

This chain links TRBV28 with TRBJ2-7, with 9 bases matching TRBD2. The CDR3 contains 15 residues. The V segment lost 2 bases and the J segment 5 bases; nucleotides outside the gene matches: 7. Looked up from germline, CDR1 is MDHEN and CDR2 is SYDVKM. CDR3 loop: CASSLAGGPQNEQYF. Here the CDR3 DNA reads TGTGCCAGCAGTTTAGCGGGAGGGCCGCAGAACGAGCAGTACTTC. The variable domain in full, completed from reference TRBV28 and TRBJ2-7, reads DVKVTQSSRYLVKRTGEKVFLECVQDMDHENMFWYRQDPGLGLRLIYFSYDVKMKEKGDIPEGYSVSREKKERFSLILESASTNQTSMYLCASSLAGGPQNEQYFGPGTRLTVT.